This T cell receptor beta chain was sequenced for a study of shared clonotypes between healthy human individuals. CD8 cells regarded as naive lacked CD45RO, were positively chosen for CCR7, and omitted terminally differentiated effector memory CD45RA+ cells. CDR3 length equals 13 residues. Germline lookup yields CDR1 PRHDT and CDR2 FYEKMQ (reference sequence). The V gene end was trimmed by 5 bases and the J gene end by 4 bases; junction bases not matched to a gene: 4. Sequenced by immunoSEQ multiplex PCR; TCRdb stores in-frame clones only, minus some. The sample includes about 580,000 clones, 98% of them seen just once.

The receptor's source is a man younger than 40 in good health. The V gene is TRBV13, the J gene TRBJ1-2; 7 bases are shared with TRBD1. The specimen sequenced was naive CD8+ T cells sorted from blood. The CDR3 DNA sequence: TGTGCCAGCAGCGGGGGGACAGCCTATGGCTACACCTTC. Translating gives CASSGGTAYGYTF.